In this sample, the clone carrying this T cell receptor (beta chain) turned up many times. Antigen: not known. Indicated time point: persistent/refractory GD, antithyroid drugs over 5 years with positive TRAb. After RNA was extracted from PBMCs, the TCR library was made from it. With EDTA tubes as the receptacles, approximately 10 milliliters of peripheral blood were drawn. Both iRepertoire HTBI primers and Arm-PCR of CDR3 regions were used to build the TCR beta libraries. TCRdb processed the multiplex PCR reads anew with MiXCR; each CDR3 protein has one entry. This repertoire shows around 510,000 distinct CDR3 sequences, about 20% found once; its top ten account for over 7.5%. This sample was included in a study of regulatory T cells in long-lasting Graves disease. V gave up 5 bases and J gave up 3 bases, with 20 bases separating them. CDR3 length: 16 residues. Germline CDR1 SGHAT, CDR2 FQNNGV. Study conclusions and caveats: TCR diversity was lower in persistent Graves' patients (versus newly diagnosed ones). There were preferences for TRBV28, TRBJ1-2 and TRBJ2-5 in persistent disease.

This sample comprised peripheral blood mononuclear cells (PBMCs), obtained when the disease was refractory, from a patient treated with antithyroid drugs. V and J are TRBV11-2 and TRBJ2-7, with D possibly TRBD1 on 8 matching bases. This clonotype was obtained from a female donor with Graves disease. CDR3 region: CASSPGRGRGNYEQYF. The CDR3 region has the DNA TGTGCCAGCAGCCCGGGCAGGGGGCGGGGGAACTACGAGCAGTACTTC.